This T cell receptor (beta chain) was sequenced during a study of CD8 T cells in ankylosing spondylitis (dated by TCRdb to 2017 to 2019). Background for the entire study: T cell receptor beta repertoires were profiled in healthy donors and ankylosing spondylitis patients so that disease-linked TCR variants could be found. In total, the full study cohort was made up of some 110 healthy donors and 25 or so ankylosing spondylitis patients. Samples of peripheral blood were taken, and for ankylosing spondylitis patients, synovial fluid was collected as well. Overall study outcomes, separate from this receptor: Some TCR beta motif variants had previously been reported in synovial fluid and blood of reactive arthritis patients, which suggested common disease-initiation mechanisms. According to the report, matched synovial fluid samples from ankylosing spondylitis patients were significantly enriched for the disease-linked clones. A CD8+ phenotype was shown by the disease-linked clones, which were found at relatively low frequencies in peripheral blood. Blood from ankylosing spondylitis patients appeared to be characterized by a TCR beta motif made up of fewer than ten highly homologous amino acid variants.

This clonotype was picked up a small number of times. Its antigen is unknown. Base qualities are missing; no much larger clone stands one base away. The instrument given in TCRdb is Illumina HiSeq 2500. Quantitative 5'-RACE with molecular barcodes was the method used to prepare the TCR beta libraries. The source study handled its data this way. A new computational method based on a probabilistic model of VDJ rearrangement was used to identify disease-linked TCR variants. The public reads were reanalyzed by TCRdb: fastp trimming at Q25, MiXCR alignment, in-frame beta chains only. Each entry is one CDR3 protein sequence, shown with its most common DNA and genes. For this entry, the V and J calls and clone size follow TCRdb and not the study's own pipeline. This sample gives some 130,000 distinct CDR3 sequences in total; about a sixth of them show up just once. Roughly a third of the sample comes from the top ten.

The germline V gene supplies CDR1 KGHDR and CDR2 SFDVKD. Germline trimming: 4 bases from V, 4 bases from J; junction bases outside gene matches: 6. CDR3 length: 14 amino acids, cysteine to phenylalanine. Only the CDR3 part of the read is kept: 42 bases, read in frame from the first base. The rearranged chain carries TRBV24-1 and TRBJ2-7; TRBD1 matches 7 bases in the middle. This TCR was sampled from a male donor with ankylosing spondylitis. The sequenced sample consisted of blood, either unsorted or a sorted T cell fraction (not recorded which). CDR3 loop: CATSDPTGRYEQYF. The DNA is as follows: TGTGCCACCAGTGACCCGACAGGGCGGTACGAGCAGTACTTC.